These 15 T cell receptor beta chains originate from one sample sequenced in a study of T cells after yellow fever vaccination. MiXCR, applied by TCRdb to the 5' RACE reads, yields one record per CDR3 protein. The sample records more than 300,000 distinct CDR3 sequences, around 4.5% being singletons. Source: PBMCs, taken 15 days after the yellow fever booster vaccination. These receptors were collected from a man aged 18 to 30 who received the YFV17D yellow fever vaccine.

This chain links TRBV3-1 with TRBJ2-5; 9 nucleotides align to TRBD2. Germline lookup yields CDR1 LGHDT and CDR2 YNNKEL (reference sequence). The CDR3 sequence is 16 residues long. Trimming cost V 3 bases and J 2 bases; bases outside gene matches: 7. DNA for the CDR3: TGTGCCAGCAGCCACGCGGGACTAGCTCAGCAAGAGACCCAGTACTTC. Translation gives CASSHAGLAQQETQYF.

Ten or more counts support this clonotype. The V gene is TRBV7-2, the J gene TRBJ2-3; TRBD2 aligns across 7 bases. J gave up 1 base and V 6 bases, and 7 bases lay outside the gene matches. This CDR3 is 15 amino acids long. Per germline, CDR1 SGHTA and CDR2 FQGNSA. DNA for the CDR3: TGTGCCAGCAGGGGGAGGGTAGGAGGCACAGATACGCAGTATTTT. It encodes CASRGRVGGTDTQYF.

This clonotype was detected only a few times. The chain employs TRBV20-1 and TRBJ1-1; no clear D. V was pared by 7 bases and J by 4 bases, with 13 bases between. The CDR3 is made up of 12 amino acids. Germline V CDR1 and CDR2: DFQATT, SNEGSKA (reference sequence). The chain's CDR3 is CSGRRWGTEAFF. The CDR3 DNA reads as TGCAGTGGTCGGAGATGGGGCACTGAAGCTTTCTTT.

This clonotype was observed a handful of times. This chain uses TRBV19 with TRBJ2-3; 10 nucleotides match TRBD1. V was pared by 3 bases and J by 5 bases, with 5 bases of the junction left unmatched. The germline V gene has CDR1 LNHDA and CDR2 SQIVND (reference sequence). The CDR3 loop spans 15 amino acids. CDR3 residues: CASSIPGQGRDTQYF. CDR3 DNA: TGTGCCAGTAGTATTCCGGGACAGGGGAGAGATACGCAGTATTTT. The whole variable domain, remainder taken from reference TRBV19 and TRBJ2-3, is DGGITQSPKYLFRKEGQNVTLSCEQNLNHDAMYWYRQDPGQGLRLIYYSQIVNDFQKGDIAEGYSVSREKKESFPLTVTSAQKNPTAFYLCASSIPGQGRDTQYFGPGTRLTVL.

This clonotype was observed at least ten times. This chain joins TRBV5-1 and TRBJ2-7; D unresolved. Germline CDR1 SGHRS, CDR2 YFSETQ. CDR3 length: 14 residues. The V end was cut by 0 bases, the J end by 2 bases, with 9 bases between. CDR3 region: CASSLGMSAYEQYF. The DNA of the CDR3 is TGCGCCAGCAGCTTGGGCATGTCAGCCTACGAGCAGTACTTC.

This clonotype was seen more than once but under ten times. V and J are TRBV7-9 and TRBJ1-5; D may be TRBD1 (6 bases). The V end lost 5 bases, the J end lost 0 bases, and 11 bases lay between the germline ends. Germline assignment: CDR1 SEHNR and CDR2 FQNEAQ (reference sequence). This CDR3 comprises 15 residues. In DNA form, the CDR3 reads TGTGCCAGCAGCCCCGGACAGTTTAGCAATCAGCCCCAGCATTTT. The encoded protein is CASSPGQFSNQPQHF.

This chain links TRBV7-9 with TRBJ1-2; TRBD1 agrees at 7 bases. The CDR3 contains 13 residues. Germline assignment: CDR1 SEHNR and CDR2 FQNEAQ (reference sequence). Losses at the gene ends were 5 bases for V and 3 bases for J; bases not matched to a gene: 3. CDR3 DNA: TGTGCCAGCAGCCACACAGGGGACTATGGCTACACCTTC. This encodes CASSHTGDYGYTF.

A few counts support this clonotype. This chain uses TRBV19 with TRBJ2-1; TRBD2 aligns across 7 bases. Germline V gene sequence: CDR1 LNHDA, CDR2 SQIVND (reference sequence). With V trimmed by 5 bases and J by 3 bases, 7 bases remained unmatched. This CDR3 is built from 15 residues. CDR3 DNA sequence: TGTGCCAGTAGTCTCGGGCGGGGGAACTACAATGAGCAGTTCTTC. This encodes CASSLGRGNYNEQFF.

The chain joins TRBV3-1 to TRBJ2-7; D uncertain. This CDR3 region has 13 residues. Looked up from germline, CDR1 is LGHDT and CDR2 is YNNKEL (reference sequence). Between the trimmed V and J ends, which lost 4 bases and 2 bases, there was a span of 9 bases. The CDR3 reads CASSRHGAYEQYV. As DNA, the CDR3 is TGTGCCAGCAGCCGTCACGGAGCCTACGAGCAGTACGTC.

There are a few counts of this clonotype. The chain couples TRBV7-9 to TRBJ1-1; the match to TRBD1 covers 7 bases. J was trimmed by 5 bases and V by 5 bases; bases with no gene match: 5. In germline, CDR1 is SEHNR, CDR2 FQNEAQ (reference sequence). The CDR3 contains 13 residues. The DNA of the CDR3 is TGTGCCAGCAGCGTGAACAGGGGTACTGAAGCTTTCTTT. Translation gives CASSVNRGTEAFF. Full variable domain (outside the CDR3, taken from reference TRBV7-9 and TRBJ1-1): DTGVSQNPRHKITKRGQNVTFRCDPISEHNRLYWYRQTLGQGPEFLTYFQNEAQLEKSRLLSDRFSAERPKGSFSTLEIQRTEQGDSAMYLCASSVNRGTEAFFGQGTRLTVV.

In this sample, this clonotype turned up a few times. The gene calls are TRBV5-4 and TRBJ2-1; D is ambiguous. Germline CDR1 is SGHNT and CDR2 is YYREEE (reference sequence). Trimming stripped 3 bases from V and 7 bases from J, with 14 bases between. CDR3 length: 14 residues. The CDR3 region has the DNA TGTGCCAGCAGCTCGACTGCCCGATTTAATGAGCAGTTCTTC. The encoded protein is CASSSTARFNEQFF.

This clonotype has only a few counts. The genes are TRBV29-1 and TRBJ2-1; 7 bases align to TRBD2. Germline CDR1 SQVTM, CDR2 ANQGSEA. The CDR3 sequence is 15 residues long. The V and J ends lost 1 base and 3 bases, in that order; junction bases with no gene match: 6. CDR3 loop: CSVEAGLGVYNEQFF. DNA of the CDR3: TGCAGCGTTGAAGCCGGACTAGGGGTCTACAATGAGCAGTTCTTC.

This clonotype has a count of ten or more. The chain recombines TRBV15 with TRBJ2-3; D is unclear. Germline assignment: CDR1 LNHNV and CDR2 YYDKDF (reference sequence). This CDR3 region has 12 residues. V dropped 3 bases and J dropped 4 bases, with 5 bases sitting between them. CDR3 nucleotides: TGTGCCACCAGCAGGGGTGCAGATACGCAGTATTTT. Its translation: CATSRGADTQYF.

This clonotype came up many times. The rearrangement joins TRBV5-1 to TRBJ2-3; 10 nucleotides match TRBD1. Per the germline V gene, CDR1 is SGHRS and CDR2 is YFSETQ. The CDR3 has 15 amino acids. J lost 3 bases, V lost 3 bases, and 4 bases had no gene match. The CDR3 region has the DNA TGCGCCAGCAGCTCGGACAGGGGGACGACAGATACGCAGTATTTT. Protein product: CASSSDRGTTDTQYF.

The CDR3 DNA reads TGCGCCAGCAGCCAAGGGGCGGTTTCCTACGAGCAGTACTTC. Translated, it gives CASSQGAVSYEQYF. The gene calls are TRBV4-1 and TRBJ2-7; the D is unclear. The CDR3 spans 14 residues. V was shortened by 1 base and J by 1 base, with 8 bases between the two germline ends. The V gene's germline CDR1 is MGHRA and CDR2 YSYEKL.